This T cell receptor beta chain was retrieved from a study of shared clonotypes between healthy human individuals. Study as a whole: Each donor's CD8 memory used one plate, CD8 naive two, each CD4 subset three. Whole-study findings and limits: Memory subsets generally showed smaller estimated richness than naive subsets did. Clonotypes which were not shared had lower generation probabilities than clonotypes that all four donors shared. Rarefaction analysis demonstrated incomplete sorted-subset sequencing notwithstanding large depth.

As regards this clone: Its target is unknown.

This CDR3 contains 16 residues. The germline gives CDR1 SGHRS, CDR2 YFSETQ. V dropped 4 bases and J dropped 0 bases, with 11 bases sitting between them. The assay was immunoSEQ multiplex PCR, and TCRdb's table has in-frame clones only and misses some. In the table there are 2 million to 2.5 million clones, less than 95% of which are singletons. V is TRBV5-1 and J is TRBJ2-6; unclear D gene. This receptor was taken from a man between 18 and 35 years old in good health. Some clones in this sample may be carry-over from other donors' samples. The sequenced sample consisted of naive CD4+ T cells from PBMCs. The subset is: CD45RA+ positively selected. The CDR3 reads CASSATVLSGANVLTF. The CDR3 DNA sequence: TGCGCCAGCAGCGCGACGGTCCTCTCTGGGGCCAACGTCCTGACTTTC.